The rows below give T cell receptor beta chains drawn from one sample of a study of post-analysis software for immune sequencing data. MiXCR, run by TCRdb on the PCR reads, gives a single entry per CDR3 protein. The sample comprises some 890,000 distinct CDR3 sequences, approximately 50% of which are singletons, and approximately 4.4% rests with the top ten. Material for sequencing was blood. The receptors were sampled from a girl between 10 and 17 years old with multiple sclerosis. Each CDR3 is given with its conserved first and last residue. The order of the fields is clone size, V gene, CDR3 length, J gene, D gene, CDR3 protein, CDR3 DNA. A D gene is named only where the DNA matches it firmly. Where a row states a size, it is once, few, many or the class of an expanded clone; other rows omit it.

size: NA; V: TRBV7-8; length: 16; J: TRBJ2-5; D: NA; CDR3: CASSLARLPSPETQYF; DNA: TGTGCCAGCAGCTTAGCGAGACTGCCTAGTCCGGAGACCCAGTACTTC
size: few; V: TRBV12-3/TRBV12-4; length: 14; J: TRBJ2-7; D: TRBD1; CDR3: CASRPGQETYEQYF; DNA: TGTGCCAGCAGGCCGGGACAGGAGACCTACGAGCAGTACTTC
size: NA; V: TRBV2; length: 14; J: TRBJ2-7; D: NA; CDR3: CASSEVVGSYEQYF; DNA: TGTGCCAGCAGTGAAGTAGTAGGTTCCTACGAGCAGTACTTC
size: NA; V: TRBV4-1; length: 14; J: TRBJ2-7; D: NA; CDR3: CASSQVTALGEQYF; DNA: TGCGCCAGCAGCCAAGTGACGGCCCTGGGCGAGCAGTACTTC
size: NA; V: TRBV20-1; length: 14; J: TRBJ2-7; D: NA; CDR3: CSARGGVGGYEQYF; DNA: TGCAGTGCTAGAGGGGGGGTGGGCGGCTACGAGCAGTACTTC
size: few; V: TRBV6-5; length: 14; J: TRBJ2-3; D: TRBD1; CDR3: CASSGTGLADTQYF; DNA: TGTGCCAGCAGTGGGACAGGGTTGGCAGATACGCAGTATTTT
size: NA; V: TRBV20-1; length: 20; J: TRBJ1-4; D: TRBD1; CDR3: CSARPPRGEGARGVGGKLFF; DNA: TGCAGTGCTAGACCGCCTCGGGGAGAGGGGGCGCGAGGTGTCGGCGGAAAACTGTTTTTT
size: few; V: TRBV4-1; length: 16; J: TRBJ2-7; D: TRBD2; CDR3: CASSQGWTSRPYEQYF; DNA: TGCGCCAGCAGCCAGGGGTGGACTAGCCGACCCTACGAGCAGTACTTC
size: NA; V: TRBV20-1; length: 13; J: TRBJ2-3; D: TRBD2; CDR3: CSARGGVPDTQYF; DNA: TGCAGTGCTAGGGGGGGGGTCCCAGATACGCAGTATTTT
size: NA; V: TRBV20-1; length: 16; J: TRBJ2-7; D: NA; CDR3: CSARDDQGRGTYEQYF; DNA: TGCAGTGCTAGAGATGATCAGGGAAGGGGAACCTACGAGCAGTACTTC
size: NA; V: TRBV9; length: 19; J: TRBJ1-1; D: NA; CDR3: CASSVSLEGPGGMNTEAFF; DNA: TGTGCCAGCAGCGTATCTCTGGAGGGGCCAGGAGGAATGAACACTGAAGCTTTCTTT
size: NA; V: TRBV20-1; length: 15; J: TRBJ2-7; D: TRBD1; CDR3: CSARARQGPSYEQYF; DNA: TGCAGTGCTAGGGCCCGACAGGGGCCCTCCTACGAGCAGTACTTC
size: once; V: TRBV12-3/TRBV12-4; length: 15; J: TRBJ1-5; D: NA; CDR3: CASSAPGGVNQPQHF; DNA: TGTGCCAGCAGTGCGCCGGGAGGGGTGAATCAGCCCCAGCATTTT
size: NA; V: TRBV20-1; length: 11; J: TRBJ1-2; D: TRBD1; CDR3: CSAWTGVGYTF; DNA: TGCAGTGCTTGGACAGGGGTTGGCTACACCTTC
size: NA; V: TRBV15; length: 15; J: TRBJ2-5; D: TRBD2; CDR3: CATSREAGAQETQYF; DNA: TGTGCCACCAGCAGAGAAGCGGGGGCTCAAGAGACCCAGTACTTC
size: NA; V: TRBV27; length: 14; J: TRBJ2-3; D: NA; CDR3: CASSLNLVGDTQYF; DNA: TGTGCCAGCAGTTTGAACCTCGTGGGAGATACGCAGTATTTT
size: NA; V: TRBV10-2; length: 15; J: TRBJ2-7; D: TRBD1; CDR3: CASSDAGGWLDEQYF; DNA: TGCGCCAGCAGTGATGCAGGGGGCTGGTTAGACGAGCAGTACTTC
size: NA; V: TRBV6-5; length: 13; J: TRBJ1-5; D: NA; CDR3: CASSRTLLQPQHF; DNA: TGTGCCAGCAGCCGCACCCTACTTCAGCCCCAGCATTTT
size: NA; V: TRBV25-1; length: 15; J: TRBJ2-5; D: TRBD1; CDR3: CASSGGTGGLETQYF; DNA: TGTGCCAGCAGTGGCGGGACAGGGGGTCTTGAGACCCAGTACTTC
size: NA; V: TRBV20-1; length: 15; J: TRBJ1-6; D: TRBD1; CDR3: CSARDPGQLNSPLHF; DNA: TGCAGTGCTAGAGACCCGGGACAGCTCAATTCACCCCTCCACTTT
size: NA; V: TRBV20-1; length: 13; J: TRBJ2-5; D: TRBD1; CDR3: CRTGQGVQETQYF; DNA: TGCAGAACGGGACAGGGGGTTCAAGAGACCCAGTACTTC
size: NA; V: TRBV5-1; length: 15; J: TRBJ2-7; D: TRBD2; CDR3: CASSLAAGGQDEQYF; DNA: TGCGCCAGCAGCTTGGCGGCGGGGGGGCAGGATGAGCAGTACTTC
size: NA; V: TRBV7-9; length: 14; J: TRBJ2-1; D: NA; CDR3: CASSSPQAYNEQFF; DNA: TGTGCCAGCAGCTCCCCCCAAGCCTACAATGAGCAGTTCTTC
size: NA; V: TRBV20-1; length: 12; J: TRBJ1-4; D: NA; CDR3: CSASSTDEKLFF; DNA: TGCAGTGCTAGTTCCACAGACGAAAAACTGTTTTTT